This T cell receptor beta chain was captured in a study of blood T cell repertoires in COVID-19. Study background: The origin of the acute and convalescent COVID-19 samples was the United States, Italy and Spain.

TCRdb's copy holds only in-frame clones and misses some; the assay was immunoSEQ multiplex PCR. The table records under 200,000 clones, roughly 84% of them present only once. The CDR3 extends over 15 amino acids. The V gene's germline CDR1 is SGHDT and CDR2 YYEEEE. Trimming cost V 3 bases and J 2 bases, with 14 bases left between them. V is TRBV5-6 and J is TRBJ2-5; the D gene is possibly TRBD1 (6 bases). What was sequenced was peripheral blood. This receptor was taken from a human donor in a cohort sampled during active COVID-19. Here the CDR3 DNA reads TGTGCCAGCAGCTCCGACTACGGACAGCAAGAGACCCAGTACTTC. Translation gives CASSSDYGQQETQYF. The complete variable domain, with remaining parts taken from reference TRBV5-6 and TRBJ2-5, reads DAGVTQSPTHLIKTRGQQVTLRCSPKSGHDTVSWYQQALGQGPQFIFQYYEEEERQRGNFPDRFSGHQFPNYSSELNVNALLLGDSALYLCASSSDYGQQETQYFGPGTRLLVL.